Listed here are 29 T cell receptor beta chains from one sample, sequenced in a study of blood T cell repertoires in COVID-19. Sequencing used immunoSEQ multiplex PCR; TCRdb keeps in-frame clones, though not all of them. The sample has about 210,000 clones, around 89% seen once; the top ten hold under 2%. The sample taken for sequencing was peripheral blood. The source of these receptors is a man in his sixties or seventies with acute or convalescent COVID-19.

This clone was picked up one time. The gene calls are TRBV7-9 and TRBJ2-1; possible D gene TRBD1, 6 bases. V was cut by 5 bases and J by 0 bases, with 17 bases left in between. This CDR3 spans 17 amino acids. Germline CDR1 and CDR2: SEHNR and FQNEAQ (reference sequence). CDR3 sequence reads: CASSPKTGLSSYNEQFF. Here the CDR3 DNA reads TGTGCCAGCAGCCCCAAGACAGGCTTGAGCTCCTACAATGAGCAGTTCTTC.

This chain uses TRBV6-5 with TRBJ2-1; D is perhaps TRBD2 (5 bases). V lost 6 bases, J lost 6 bases, and 12 bases lay in between. The V gene's germline CDR1 is MNHEY and CDR2 SVGAGI. The CDR3 consists of 13 residues. Here the CDR3 reads CASSTTSANEQFF. CDR3 nucleotides: TGTGCCAGCAGCACCACTAGTGCCAATGAGCAGTTCTTC.

The sample holds one count of this clone. V is TRBV28 and J is TRBJ1-3; a possible D gene is TRBD1 (5 bases). The V end was cut by 6 bases, the J end by 3 bases, with 9 bases between. The CDR3 consists of 13 residues. Germline assignment: CDR1 MDHEN and CDR2 SYDVKM. CDR3 sequence reads: CASRKTVGNTIYF. Written as DNA, the CDR3 is TGTGCCAGCAGAAAGACAGTTGGAAACACCATATATTTT.

This clone was counted once. The rearrangement joins TRBV7-2 to TRBJ2-5, with D possibly being TRBD2 (6 bases). This CDR3 is 15 amino acids long. CDR1 SGHTA and CDR2 FQGNSA come from the germline V gene. Trimming removed 5 bases from V and 4 bases from J, with 17 bases in between. The CDR3 spells CASSTLTRGRETQYF. The CDR3 DNA sequence: TGTGCCAGCAGCACACTTACGCGGGGCCGAGAGACCCAGTACTTC. Combining the CDR3 with reference TRBV7-2 and TRBJ2-5 gives the whole variable domain GAGVSQSPSNKVTEKGKDVELRCDPISGHTALYWYRQSLGQGLEFLIYFQGNSAPDKSGLPSDRFSAERTGGSVSTLTIQRTQQEDSAVYLCASSTLTRGRETQYFGPGTRLLVL.

This clone appeared a single time. The rearrangement links TRBV5-1 to TRBJ2-1; 7 nucleotides match TRBD2. V shed 4 bases, J shed 7 bases, and the junction held 2 bases outside the gene matches. The CDR3 has 12 amino acids. Germline V gives CDR1 SGHRS, CDR2 YFSETQ. CDR3 amino acids: CASSAGLNEQFF. Here the CDR3 DNA reads TGCGCCAGCAGCGCGGGACTAAATGAGCAGTTCTTC. The full variable domain, with the rest looked up from reference TRBV5-1 and TRBJ2-1, is KAGVTQTPRYLIKTRGQQVTLSCSPISGHRSVSWYQQTPGQGLQFLFEYFSETQRNKGNFPGRFSGRQFSNSRSEMNVSTLELGDSALYLCASSAGLNEQFFGPGTRLTVL.

The rearrangement joins TRBV5-4 to TRBJ2-5, with 8 bases aligning to TRBD1. V lost 3 bases to trimming and J lost 5 bases; unmatched junction nucleotides: 3. The CDR3 covers 13 residues. From germline, CDR1 is SGHNT and CDR2 YYREEE (reference sequence). The CDR3 sequence is CASSSGQAETQYF. In DNA, the CDR3 is TGTGCCAGCAGCTCGGGACAGGCGGAGACCCAGTACTTC.

The genes are TRBV10-3 and TRBJ2-2; D perhaps matches TRBD1 (6 bases). The CDR3 is 14 amino acids. Trimming stripped 11 bases from V and 5 bases from J, with 18 bases between. Germline V CDR1 and CDR2: ENHRY, SYGVKD. This CDR3 reads CASNEGDLTGELFF. CDR3 coding DNA: TGTGCCTCGAACGAGGGGGATTTGACCGGGGAGCTGTTTTTT.

This clone was picked up a small number of times. The V and J genes are TRBV5-1 and TRBJ1-5; D unclear. V dropped 4 bases and J dropped 5 bases, with 13 bases sitting between them. This CDR3 is 14 amino acids long. Germline lookup yields CDR1 SGHRS and CDR2 YFSETQ. The CDR3 DNA reads TGCGCCAGCAGCCCCCTAGGCGGATATCAGCCCCAGCATTTT. As protein: CASSPLGGYQPQHF. Full variable domain (outside the CDR3, taken from reference TRBV5-1 and TRBJ1-5): KAGVTQTPRYLIKTRGQQVTLSCSPISGHRSVSWYQQTPGQGLQFLFEYFSETQRNKGNFPGRFSGRQFSNSRSEMNVSTLELGDSALYLCASSPLGGYQPQHFGDGTRLSIL.

The rearrangement joins TRBV15 to TRBJ2-7, with 7 bases matching TRBD1. CDR1 and CDR2 from the germline V gene are LNHNV and YYDKDF (reference sequence). This CDR3 comprises 15 residues. V lost 5 bases to trimming and J lost 3 bases; unmatched junction nucleotides: 10. The CDR3 DNA follows: TGTGCCACCAGCCCGTTAGGGACAGACTACTACGAGCAGTACTTC. Translated: CATSPLGTDYYEQYF.

This clone was detected once. V is TRBV7-2 and J is TRBJ2-1; D might be TRBD2 (5 bases). CDR1 and CDR2 from the germline V gene are SGHTA and FQGNSA. Trimming shortened V by 2 bases and J by 8 bases, and 16 bases separated the two germline ends. This CDR3 spans 15 amino acids. CDR3 DNA: TGTGCCAGCAGCTTAAGTGGGAGAACCGAAGATGAGCAGTTCTTC. It specifies CASSLSGRTEDEQFF.

The V gene is TRBV6-2 or TRBV6-3, the J gene TRBJ2-5; D is undetermined. CDR1 and CDR2 from the germline V gene are MNHEY and SVGEGT. Trimming removed 2 bases at V and 5 bases at J, with 12 bases between. This CDR3 contains 14 residues. The CDR3 sequence: CASSYPTSDETQYF. The CDR3, as DNA: TGTGCCAGCAGTTACCCGACATCGGATGAGACCCAGTACTTC.

The rearrangement links TRBV11-2 to TRBJ1-1; D possibly corresponds to TRBD1 (6 bases). The ends were cut back, 2 bases at V and 11 bases at J, with 12 bases in the middle. The germline V gene encodes CDR1 SGHAT and CDR2 FQNNGV. This CDR3 is built from 12 residues. The CDR3 loop is CASSLTGIRAFF. For the CDR3, the DNA is TGTGCCAGCAGCTTAACAGGGATCCGCGCTTTCTTT.

The V call is TRBV13, the J call TRBJ2-7; no clear D. CDR3 length: 13 amino acids. Germline CDR1 is PRHDT and CDR2 is FYEKMQ (reference sequence). The germline V and J ends were trimmed by 3 bases and 3 bases, with 9 bases remaining between them. DNA for the CDR3: TGTGCCAGCAGCTTTCGCACCTACTACGAGCAGTACTTC. Translation: CASSFRTYYEQYF. Based on the CDR3 plus reference TRBV13 and TRBJ2-7, the full variable domain is AAGVIQSPRHLIKEKRETATLKCYPIPRHDTVYWYQQGPGQDPQFLISFYEKMQSDKGSIPDRFSAQQFSDYHSELNMSSLELGDSALYFCASSFRTYYEQYFGPGTRLTVT.

CDR3: CASSWQAGRNTGELFF. CDR3 sequence (DNA): TGCGCCAGCAGCTGGCAAGCCGGGAGAAACACCGGGGAGCTGTTTTTT. This rearrangement joins TRBV5-1 to TRBJ2-2, with D perhaps TRBD2 (6 bases). The CDR3 is made up of 16 amino acids. Germline CDR1 reads SGHRS; CDR2 reads YFSETQ. V was pared by 3 bases and J by 2 bases, with 14 bases between.

The V call is TRBV2, the J call TRBJ1-2; 8 bases line up with TRBD1. The J segment lost 6 bases and the V segment lost 8 bases, leaving 8 bases of the junction unmatched. Germline CDR1 SNHLY, CDR2 FYNNEI. This CDR3 has 13 amino acids. The CDR3 is CASRRTGSDGYTF. The CDR3 DNA is TGTGCCAGCCGAAGGACAGGGTCGGATGGCTACACCTTC.

The rearrangement uses TRBV11-2 and TRBJ2-5, with TRBD1 identical over 9 bases. Trimming took 5 bases from V and 3 from J; bases not matched to a gene: 7. Germline V gene data show CDR1 as SGHAT and CDR2 as FQNNGV. The CDR3 length is 15 residues. CDR3 nucleotides: TGTGCCAGCAGCCCCGGACAGGGGAGAAAAGAGACCCAGTACTTC. Translated: CASSPGQGRKETQYF.

V gene TRBV19 combines with J gene TRBJ2-5, with 9 bases lining up with TRBD1. Germline loops: CDR1 LNHDA, CDR2 SQIVND (reference sequence). V was pared by 5 bases and J by 7 bases, with 5 bases of the junction left unmatched. The CDR3 runs 13 residues. The CDR3 region has the DNA TGTGCCAGTAGTCAGGGACAGGGCGGGACCCAGTACTTC. Protein sequence: CASSQGQGGTQYF. Combining the CDR3 with reference TRBV19 and TRBJ2-5 gives the whole variable domain DGGITQSPKYLFRKEGQNVTLSCEQNLNHDAMYWYRQDPGQGLRLIYYSQIVNDFQKGDIAEGYSVSREKKESFPLTVTSAQKNPTAFYLCASSQGQGGTQYFGPGTRLLVL.

This clone was counted only a few times. The chain carries TRBV7-2 and TRBJ2-2, with TRBD2 identical over 7 bases. The CDR3 is 14 residues long. V trimming: 5 bases; J trimming: 4 bases; junction bases outside the gene matches: 4. Germline CDR1 SGHTA, CDR2 FQGNSA. CDR3: CASSLLARTGELFF. For the CDR3, the DNA is TGTGCCAGCAGCCTACTAGCGCGCACCGGGGAGCTGTTTTTT.

This clone was observed once. This sequence joins TRBV6-5 and TRBJ2-7; tentatively, D is TRBD1 (7 bases). Per germline, CDR1 MNHEY and CDR2 SVGAGI. This CDR3 spans 13 amino acids. Trimming stripped 6 bases from V and 3 bases from J, with 12 bases between. CDR3 loop: CASSRGAFYEQYF. The CDR3 bases are TGTGCCAGCAGCAGGGGGGCCTTCTACGAGCAGTACTTC.

V is TRBV5-4 and J is TRBJ2-7; 9 positions agree with TRBD2. Germline V gene lookup returns CDR1 SGHNT and CDR2 YYREEE (reference sequence). The CDR3 length is 14 residues. J gave up 6 bases and V 2 bases, and 6 bases lay outside the gene matches. The CDR3 DNA is TGTGCCAGCAGCTTCCCAGCGGGAGGTCTCGAGCAGTACTTC. It encodes CASSFPAGGLEQYF. Together with reference TRBV5-4 and TRBJ2-7, the CDR3 gives the full variable domain: ETGVTQSPTHLIKTRGQQVTLRCSSQSGHNTVSWYQQALGQGPQFIFQYYREEENGRGNFPPRFSGLQFPNYSSELNVNALELDDSALYLCASSFPAGGLEQYFGPGTRLTVT.

The CDR3 DNA reads as TGCGCCAGCAGCCAAGATCCACAGGGGTACTATGGCTACACCTTC. Translation: CASSQDPQGYYGYTF. The chain couples TRBV4-1 to TRBJ1-2, with TRBD1 matching 7 bases. The V gene end was trimmed by 0 bases and the J gene end by 3 bases; junction bases not matched to a gene: 4. Germline V CDR1 and CDR2: MGHRA, YSYEKL. The CDR3 loop spans 15 amino acids.

The J gene is TRBJ1-5, the V gene TRBV3-1 (or the pseudogene TRBV3-2); maybe TRBD1 (6 bases). V shed 4 bases and J shed 6 bases, with 10 bases lying between them. This CDR3 is built from 13 residues. Germline loops: CDR1 LGHDT, CDR2 YNNKEL (reference sequence). CDR3 DNA: TGTGCCAGCAGCCCAGGGGCGGGTCAGCCCCAGCATTTT. This translates into CASSPGAGQPQHF.

Worth noting for this clone: The same CDR3 arises from other DNA sequences in this sample as well. This rearrangement joins TRBV20-1 to TRBJ2-7; tentatively, D is TRBD1 (6 bases). Germline CDR1 reads DFQATT; CDR2 reads SNEGSKA (reference sequence). The CDR3 is 13 residues long. Between the trimmed V and J ends, which lost 3 bases and 2 bases, there was a span of 11 bases. CDR3 nucleotide sequence: TGCAGTGCTAGTCAGACAGGAGCCTACGAGCAGTACTTC. It encodes CSASQTGAYEQYF.

This chain joins TRBV7-9 and TRBJ1-4; TRBD1 aligns across 10 bases. The germline V gene has CDR1 SEHNR and CDR2 FQNEAQ (reference sequence). The CDR3 is made up of 14 amino acids. J gave up 8 bases and V 6 bases, and 6 bases lay outside the gene matches. The CDR3 here is CASRFGTGEEKLFF. The CDR3 DNA reads as TGTGCCAGCAGATTTGGGACAGGGGAAGAAAAACTGTTTTTT.

This clone was picked up one time. This chain links TRBV29-1 with TRBJ2-7; D is ambiguous. This CDR3 comprises 14 residues. Germline CDR1 SQVTM, CDR2 ANQGSEA. V lost 2 bases to trimming and J lost 1 base, with 12 bases between them. In nucleotides, the CDR3 is TGCAGCGTTGAAAGCCCGGGTTTGTCCTACGAGCAGTACTTC. Encoded protein: CSVESPGLSYEQYF.

This rearrangement joins TRBV5-1 to TRBJ2-2; D not resolved. In germline, CDR1 is SGHRS, CDR2 YFSETQ. With 0 bases removed from V and 0 bases from J, the gap between germline ends came to 6 bases. CDR3 length: 15 amino acids. The CDR3 DNA follows: TGCGCCAGCAGCTTGGTTTCTCCGAACACCGGGGAGCTGTTTTTT. Its protein is CASSLVSPNTGELFF.

The chain couples TRBV2 to TRBJ2-1, with 9 positions matching TRBD2. Unmatched junction bases numbered 10, after V lost 5 bases and J lost 8 bases. The germline CDR1 and CDR2 sequences are SNHLY and FYNNEI. The CDR3 is 15 residues long. The CDR3 protein is CASSTPGLAHDEQFF. The CDR3 DNA reads TGTGCCAGCAGTACCCCGGGACTAGCTCACGATGAGCAGTTCTTC.

The table lists this clone with a count of one. The genes are TRBV5-4 and TRBJ2-1; perhaps TRBD1 as D (6 bases). The CDR3 has 13 residues. CDR1 is SGHNT, CDR2 YYREEE, per germline (reference sequence). V was cut by 7 bases and J by 4 bases, with 12 bases left in between. DNA of the CDR3: TGTGCCAGCCAAAACACAGGGTACAATGAGCAGTTCTTC. Translation gives CASQNTGYNEQFF.

This sequence joins TRBV5-1 and TRBJ1-5; 7 bases match TRBD1. This CDR3 region has 15 residues. Germline CDR1 and CDR2: SGHRS and YFSETQ. J was trimmed by 1 base and V by 0 bases; bases with no gene match: 1. The CDR3 sequence: CASSLEGASNQPQHF. DNA for the CDR3: TGCGCCAGCAGCTTGGAGGGGGCGAGCAATCAGCCCCAGCATTTT.